This TCR beta chain was retrieved from a study of blood T cell repertoires in COVID-19 (dated by TCRdb to about 2020). About the full investigation: Collaborator samples came from the United States, Italy and Spain and covered acute and convalescent phases of COVID-19. The prospective study material was composed of cDNA or gDNA derived from T cells, B-cell-depleted T cells, or PBMCs. Deeply sampled blood TCRbeta repertoires from subjects exposed to, actively infected with, or recovered from COVID-19 were included in the dataset. The repertoires were released in a freely available public database meant as a resource for research on the immune response to SARS-CoV-2. Samples were obtained from the ongoing ImmuneRACE study (first 160 participants) and from about 1,300 subjects provided by 6 global collaborators. The sample metadata nearly always contained a de-identified subject ID, COVID-19 status, age in years and sex. Where HLA class I and class II types were available, the types were taken from metadata supplied by the sample provider, not from assay-based typing.

TCRbeta CDR3 regions were amplified from genomic DNA by means of the immunoSEQ Assay, a bias-controlled multiplex PCR. On the study's bioinformatics: Within the assay, amplification of reference gene primers was used to estimate how many nucleated cells each sample contained. To quantify the absolute abundance of each unique TCRbeta CDR3 rearrangement, sequence reads were collapsed and filtered. For each sample, productive Simpson clonality was calculated as the square root of Simpson's diversity index over productive rearrangements. Imported from immuneACCESS, the table was reduced by TCRdb to in-frame sequences with V and J called. These copies leave out some clones; in studies compared against another copy, an unresolved V gene accounts for under half, and the cause of the remainder is not known. For V, J and clone size, that table is used; D and trimming come from the DNA. The sample table shows about 43,000 clones, and about 80% are seen once. 20% to 30% of the sample goes to the ten largest clones.

Collaborating institutions collected whole blood in K2EDTA tubes following their own protocols. For TCRbeta analysis, collaborator samples were shipped as frozen whole blood, as isolated PBMCs, or as DNA extracted from either sample type. Overall study outcomes, separate from this receptor: How much clinical and demographic metadata was included differed by source and by participant, and the metadata was provided uncurated.

On this clone itself: Its antigen is not yet known. Qualities for individual bases were not recorded, and no much larger clone is one base off.

Sequencing was carried out using peripheral blood. This TCR was sampled from an older woman with acute or convalescent COVID-19.

The bases read TGTGCCAGCCAAGCTCTAAGGGACAGGGCCGGGGTTGAAAAACTGTTTTTT. This translates into CASQALRDRAGVEKLFF. The chain is assembled from TRBV27 and TRBJ1-4; 9 central bases correspond to TRBD1. V ends up 8 bases short and J 7 bases short, with an unmatched junction base count of 17. Its CDR3 holds 17 amino acids, cysteine through phenylalanine. The sequence is cut down to CDR3 DNA, 51 bases in frame from base 1. CDR1 and CDR2 were assigned from the germline V gene (reference sequence) as MNHEY and SMNVEV.